This T cell receptor beta chain was recovered during a study of shared clonotypes between healthy human individuals. With respect to this clone: Antigen unknown.

The V gene's germline CDR1 is SGHTA and CDR2 FQGNSA. The germline V and J ends were trimmed by 1 base and 5 bases, with 12 bases remaining between them. There are 14 residues in the CDR3. Produced via immunoSEQ multiplex PCR; TCRdb's table is partial and in-frame only. The table has 2 million to 2.5 million clones, 93% seen once; the top ten hold roughly 0.39%. Findings and limits, study-wide: Among non-shared clonotypes, generation probabilities were lower than among those shared by all four donors. Larger richness was generally estimated for naive than memory subsets.

The gene calls are TRBV7-2 and TRBJ2-7; a weak D match, TRBD1 (5 bases). This clonotype was sampled from a young man in good health. Some clones in this sample may be carry-over from other donors' samples. What was sequenced was naive CD4+ T cells from PBMCs. The subset denotes: CD45RA+ positively selected. The CDR3 loop is CASSLGFGRDEQYF. CDR3 in DNA: TGTGCCAGCAGCTTAGGTTTCGGCAGGGACGAGCAGTACTTC.